Listed below are T cell receptor beta chains from one sample, sequenced in a study of blood T cell repertoires in COVID-19. Clones were read by immunoSEQ multiplex PCR, and TCRdb kept only the in-frame ones, dropping some. The sample has 250,000 to 300,000 clones; about 85% are singletons. Source material: PBMCs or T cells enriched from blood (not recorded which). The origin of the receptors is a woman aged 45-60 years who had been exposed to COVID-19. CDR3s include the opening cysteine and the closing phenylalanine or tryptophan.

TRBV28,TRBJ1-6,CASRYPGQLSPLHF
TRBV5-1,TRBJ2-1,CASSPAGALGNEQFF
TRBV29-1,TRBJ1-1,CSGGTAEAFF
TRBV6-5,TRBJ1-2,CASFKGNGALGYTF
TRBV6-5,TRBJ1-1,CASSYGQDTEAFF
TRBV7-2,TRBJ1-2,CASSLDGTTIYGYTF
TRBV21-1,TRBJ1-1,CASNLKGPNTEAFF
TRBV4-3,TRBJ2-1,CASSQDYSPPRNEQFF
TRBV5-1,TRBJ1-4,CASSGGPNEKLFF
TRBV6-2/TRBV6-3,TRBJ2-1,CASSYTPPSTGVTGREQFF
TRBV7-8,TRBJ2-1,CASSRRQGRINEQFF
TRBV24-1,TRBJ2-3,CATSISGGTTDTQYF
TRBV4-2,TRBJ1-2,CASTPTQTGPNALGGYTF
TRBV19,TRBJ2-7,CASSLTSSGSYEQYF
TRBV5-8,TRBJ1-1,CASSLWGRAENTEAFF
TRBV2,TRBJ2-1,CASSTIQGNEQFF
TRBV10-3,TRBJ1-3,CAITATGRHTIYF
TRBV30,TRBJ1-1,CAWSVPGRWKTEAFF
TRBV30,TRBJ1-4,CAQNEAGGEKLFF
TRBV9,TRBJ2-3,CASSVSSGGTTDTQYF
TRBV29-1,TRBJ2-7,CSVEKKGSQGRFSYEQYF
TRBV25-1,TRBJ2-7,CASSGQTSGENYEQYF
TRBV5-1,TRBJ2-2,CASARTNTGELFF
TRBV6-6,TRBJ1-6,CASSWGDNSPLHF
TRBV9,TRBJ2-3,CASSVASQGKGDTQYF
TRBV11-2,TRBJ2-1,CASSAFRGNGNEQFF
TRBV2,TRBJ2-2,CASSPGTENTGELFF
TRBV28,TRBJ1-3,CASSQVTGNTIYF
TRBV28,TRBJ2-5,CASSAGTGMEETQYF
TRBV7-2,TRBJ1-1,CASSSHGGTGVAFF
TRBV1,TRBJ2-7,CTSSQENPRLAGTYEQYF
TRBV12-5,TRBJ2-1,CASGSGLAGARGQFF
TRBV6-6,TRBJ1-1,CASQGGMNTEAFF
TRBV7-2,TRBJ2-7,CASSFLAGGPEQYF
TRBV21-1,TRBJ1-2,CASSTGTGDYGYTF
TRBV11-2,TRBJ2-5,CASSLQGSPQETQYF
TRBV12-5,TRBJ2-5,CASGPGNGGAGETQYF
TRBV27,TRBJ1-4,CASQRGGYNEKLFF
TRBV7-2,TRBJ1-2,CASAETRGFGYTF
TRBV4-1,TRBJ1-1,CASSRAWLNTEAFF
TRBV18,TRBJ1-4,CASSPGTGMMSNEKLFF
TRBV19,TRBJ1-1,CASSIDRDTEAFF
TRBV18,TRBJ1-2,CASSREGGSGYTF
TRBV4-2,TRBJ1-1,CASSQEGREDTEAFF
TRBV7-2,TRBJ2-3,CASSLDWGFTDTQYF
TRBV5-4,TRBJ2-2,CASRYGTSTTGELFF
TRBV9,TRBJ2-1,CASSVELAAYNEQFF
TRBV21-1,TRBJ1-4,CASSSTGFNEKLFF
TRBV5-4,TRBJ2-3,CASSAGGGTDTQYF
TRBV27,TRBJ1-2,CASWSPDGYTF
TRBV30,TRBJ1-1,CAWSVIAFGGGTEAFF
TRBV27,TRBJ1-5,CASSIGGSSNQPQHF
TRBV15,TRBJ2-1,CATSPSGGVTYNEQFF
TRBV3-1/TRBV3-2,TRBJ1-1,CASSQSVMNTEAFF
TRBV7-6,TRBJ1-6,CASSFSGRNSPLHF
TRBV6-5,TRBJ1-2,CASTDSGGGDYGYTF
TRBV7-9,TRBJ1-1,CASSFGWKTEAFF
TRBV29-1,TRBJ1-2,CSVSGQGNGYTF
TRBV15,TRBJ1-5,CATSRERSARIPQHF
TRBV28,TRBJ1-3,CASSPLPTGTGRDTIYF